These 28 T cell receptor beta chains were sequenced from one sample in a study of cytotoxic CD8 clonotypes in ibrutinib-treated CLL. Clones were sequenced by immunoSEQ multiplex PCR, and TCRdb holds only the in-frame ones, with some missing. The repertoire holds approximately 70,000 clones, 70% to 90% seen once, with around 7.7% in the top ten. Sequences were derived from PBMCs, sampled at disease progression, from a patient treated with ibrutinib. The origin of the receptors is a human donor with chronic lymphocytic leukemia.

The V and J genes are TRBV5-1 and TRBJ2-1; 7 nucleotides match TRBD1. Unmatched junction bases numbered 2, after V lost 2 bases and J lost 3 bases. Germline-derived CDR1 and CDR2 are SGHRS and YFSETQ. The CDR3 length is 14 residues. The CDR3 reads CASSFAGGYNEQFF. The CDR3 coding sequence is TGCGCCAGCAGCTTTGCAGGGGGCTACAATGAGCAGTTCTTC.

The V gene is TRBV7-9, the J gene TRBJ1-5, with D unclear. The germline V gene has CDR1 SEHNR and CDR2 FQNEAQ (reference sequence). V was pared by 5 bases and J by 1 base, with 9 bases between. The length of the CDR3 is 14 residues. In DNA form, the CDR3 reads TGTGCCAGCAGCCTAGGGAACAGCAATCAGCCCCAGCATTTT. It codes for CASSLGNSNQPQHF.

The chain employs TRBV29-1 and TRBJ1-1; no reliable D call. The V end lost 5 bases, the J end lost 6 bases, and 13 bases lay between the germline ends. Germline V gene sequence: CDR1 SQVTM, CDR2 ANQGSEA. CDR3 length: 12 residues. In nucleotides, the CDR3 is TGCAGCGTTTCGCAAAGGGCCGCTGAAGCTTTCTTT. Its translation is CSVSQRAAEAFF.

This clone was seen a single time. V and J are TRBV10-3 and TRBJ2-5; D may be TRBD1 (6 bases). V was cut by 8 bases and J by 0 bases, with 7 bases left in between. CDR3 size: 12 residues. Looked up from germline, CDR1 is ENHRY and CDR2 is SYGVKD. The CDR3, as DNA: TGTGCCATCCAGGGGTACCAAGAGACCCAGTACTTC. This sequence encodes CAIQGYQETQYF.

The chain combines TRBV28 with TRBJ1-2; unclear D gene. The CDR3 is 13 amino acids. Deletions cut 3 bases from V and 3 bases from J, with 8 bases between. Per the germline V gene, CDR1 is MDHEN and CDR2 is SYDVKM. The CDR3 spells CASSFNSYYGYTF. Written as DNA, the CDR3 is TGTGCCAGCAGTTTTAACTCTTACTATGGCTACACCTTC.

The gene calls are TRBV4-2 and TRBJ2-3, with D unclear. The CDR3 has 13 amino acids. The V end lost 3 bases, the J end lost 4 bases, and 8 bases lay between the germline ends. The V gene's germline CDR1 is LGHNA and CDR2 YNFKEQ. The CDR3 sequence: CASSHEQPDTQYF. In DNA form, the CDR3 reads TGTGCCAGCAGCCACGAGCAGCCAGATACGCAGTATTTT.

The CDR3 coding sequence is TGTGCCGGCGGACAGGGGATAGCGTACGAGCAGTACTTC. Protein product: CAGGQGIAYEQYF. The V call is TRBV6-9, the J call TRBJ2-7; 9 bases agree with TRBD1. V dropped 11 bases and J dropped 4; count of bases not matched to a gene: 9. The germline gives CDR1 MNHGY, CDR2 SVAAGI. The CDR3 sequence is 13 residues long.

The genes are TRBV19 and TRBJ2-1, with 9 bases identical to TRBD2. This CDR3 spans 14 amino acids. Per germline, CDR1 LNHDA and CDR2 SQIVND (reference sequence). Trimming took 8 bases from V and 1 from J; bases not matched to a gene: 3. The DNA for the CDR3 is TGTGCCAGTCGAGCGGGGGGATCCTACAATGAGCAGTTCTTC. Encoded protein: CASRAGGSYNEQFF.

In this sample, this clone turned up a few times. The chain carries TRBV5-6 and TRBJ1-1, with a tentative D call TRBD1 (6 bases). The V gene lost 0 bases and the J gene lost 3 bases, with 9 bases spanning the gap. The CDR3 has 14 residues. Germline V gene data show CDR1 as SGHDT and CDR2 as YYEEEE. The CDR3 reads CASSLDREYTEAFF. CDR3 bases: TGTGCCAGCAGCTTGGACAGGGAGTACACTGAAGCTTTCTTT.

The V call is TRBV4-1, the J call TRBJ2-7, with 8 bases identical to TRBD1. This CDR3 is built from 16 residues. The V gene's germline CDR1 is MGHRA and CDR2 YSYEKL. V dropped 0 bases and J dropped 5; count of bases not matched to a gene: 9. CDR3 residues: CASSQDVGQAFHEQYF. CDR3 bases: TGCGCCAGCAGCCAAGACGTGGGACAGGCTTTCCACGAGCAGTACTTC.

The chain recombines TRBV30 with TRBJ2-7, with D perhaps TRBD1 (6 bases). Trimming took off 2 bases at V and 1 base at J, with 9 bases between the two ends. CDR3 length: 13 residues. Germline V gene sequence: CDR1 GTSNPN, CDR2 SVGIG (reference sequence). DNA of the CDR3: TGTGCCTGGAGTCCAGGGGTTTCCTACGAGCAGTACTTC. Translating it yields CAWSPGVSYEQYF.

This clone was picked up one time. The CDR3 DNA follows: TGTGCCAGCAGCGTATCTGCAGGACTAGCGGGAGTACTTTCCGAGCAGTTCTTC. It translates to CASSVSAGLAGVLSEQFF. V is TRBV9 and J is TRBJ2-1; 13 bases agree with TRBD2. This CDR3 spans 18 amino acids. With V trimmed by 1 base and J by 10 bases, 14 bases remained unmatched. Germline CDR1 reads SGDLS; CDR2 reads YYNGEE. Filled out from reference TRBV9 and TRBJ2-1, the complete variable domain reads DSGVTQTPKHLITATGQRVTLRCSPRSGDLSVYWYQQSLDQGLQFLIQYYNGEERAKGNILERFSAQQFPDLHSELNLSSLELGDSALYFCASSVSAGLAGVLSEQFFGPGTRLTVL.

The CDR3 protein is CASRLSIESPLHF. CDR3 sequence (DNA): TGTGCCAGCAGACTATCAATAGAGTCACCCCTCCACTTT. The chain uses TRBV6-5 and TRBJ1-6; no firm D call. V lost 6 bases, J lost 10 bases, and 13 bases lay in between. The CDR3 length is 13 residues. Germline V gives CDR1 MNHEY, CDR2 SVGAGI.

The rearrangement links TRBV5-1 to TRBJ2-1, with D unclear. The V end lost 4 bases, the J end lost 4 bases, and 12 bases lay between the germline ends. The CDR3 has 14 residues. Germline loops: CDR1 SGHRS, CDR2 YFSETQ. Here the CDR3 DNA reads TGCGCCAGCAGCCTCTACGGTCTTTACAATGAGCAGTTCTTC. This gives the protein CASSLYGLYNEQFF. Looking up the rest from reference TRBV5-1 and TRBJ2-1 gives the full variable domain: KAGVTQTPRYLIKTRGQQVTLSCSPISGHRSVSWYQQTPGQGLQFLFEYFSETQRNKGNFPGRFSGRQFSNSRSEMNVSTLELGDSALYLCASSLYGLYNEQFFGPGTRLTVL.

This chain joins TRBV6-5 and TRBJ2-3; D unclear. CDR1 MNHEY and CDR2 SVGAGI come from the germline V gene. The CDR3 runs 16 residues. Trimming took 0 bases from V and 4 from J, leaving 14 bases between them. CDR3 loop: CASSYSSTLGADTQYF. CDR3 in DNA: TGTGCCAGCAGTTACTCATCTACCCTTGGGGCAGATACGCAGTATTTT.

This chain connects TRBV7-3 to TRBJ2-3, with D possibly being TRBD2 (5 bases). The germline CDR1 and CDR2 sequences are SGHTA and FQGTGA. CDR3 size: 16 residues. V was trimmed by 1 base and J by 1 base, leaving 12 bases between them. The CDR3 nucleotides are TGTGCCAGCAGCTTAATGGGCCTAGCCGGCACAGATACGCAGTATTTT. Translating it yields CASSLMGLAGTDTQYF.

The rearrangement links TRBV2 to TRBJ1-5; D ambiguous. The CDR3 is made up of 16 amino acids. CDR1 and CDR2 (germline): SNHLY, FYNNEI. V dropped 5 bases and J dropped 4 bases, with 18 bases sitting between them. CDR3 nucleotide sequence: TGTGCCAGCAGTTACAGTAGCGAATCGACTAATCAGCCCCAGCATTTT. Translating gives CASSYSSESTNQPQHF.

V gene TRBV18 combines with J gene TRBJ2-7, with D unclear. V gave up 5 bases and J gave up 0 bases, with 5 bases separating them. The CDR3 has 12 amino acids. From germline, CDR1 is KGHSH and CDR2 LQKENI. DNA for the CDR3: TGTGCCAGCTCATTGTCCTCCTACGAGCAGTACTTC. It codes for CASSLSSYEQYF.

This clone was counted only a few times. Distinct nucleotide sequences in the sample also encode this CDR3. The chain is built from TRBV5-1 and TRBJ2-3; D perhaps matches TRBD2 (5 bases). Germline assignment: CDR1 SGHRS and CDR2 YFSETQ. The CDR3 has 14 residues. V was shortened by 0 bases and J by 2 bases, with 7 bases between the two germline ends. The CDR3 nucleotides read TGCGCCAGCAGCTTGGCCGGGGACACAGATACGCAGTATTTT. Its translation is CASSLAGDTDTQYF.

The CDR3 nucleotides read TGTGCCAGCAGGGTTAGCGGGAGCGTCTACAATGAGCAGTTCTTC. Amino acid sequence: CASRVSGSVYNEQFF. The chain uses TRBV7-9 and TRBJ2-1; 9 nucleotides match TRBD2. V lost 6 bases and J lost 3; bases outside the gene matches: 6. CDR1 is SEHNR and CDR2 is FQNEAQ in the germline V gene (reference sequence). The CDR3 length is 15 residues.

This rearrangement joins TRBV25-1 to TRBJ1-1; 8 nucleotides match TRBD1. Trimming removed 1 base from V and 9 bases from J; junction bases left unmatched: 7. CDR1 is MGHDK, CDR2 SYGVNS, per germline. CDR3 length: 14 amino acids. The CDR3 region is CASSELIGDRQAFF. The CDR3 nucleotides are TGTGCCAGCAGTGAATTGATAGGGGACAGGCAAGCTTTCTTT.

The chain joins TRBV7-6 to TRBJ2-7; TRBD1 matches 8 bases. Germline V gene sequence: CDR1 SGHVS, CDR2 FNYEAQ. Trimming took 2 bases from V and 5 from J; bases not matched to a gene: 2. The CDR3 is 13 residues long. CDR3 coding DNA: TGTGCCAGCAGCTTATCAGGGGGCAACGAGCAGTACTTC. Translation gives CASSLSGGNEQYF.

This clone was detected a few times. The chain uses TRBV2 and TRBJ1-2, with D unresolved. The CDR3 sequence is 11 residues long. V was cut by 9 bases and J by 4 bases, with 9 bases left in between. Germline V gene data show CDR1 as SNHLY and CDR2 as FYNNEI. The CDR3 bases are TGTGCCAGTTCCCCCAGCTATGGCTACACCTTC. It yields the protein CASSPSYGYTF.

The V call is TRBV6-5, the J call TRBJ2-5, with D unresolved. The germline V gene encodes CDR1 MNHEY and CDR2 SVGAGI. Trimming took off 5 bases at V and 9 bases at J, with 13 bases between the two ends. This CDR3 has 12 amino acids. This CDR3 is CASSPIAGAQYF. DNA for the CDR3: TGTGCCAGCAGTCCCATAGCTGGGGCCCAGTACTTC.

Only a few counts were recorded for this clone. The chain employs TRBV19 and TRBJ2-7, with TRBD2 matching 8 bases. The V segment lost 2 bases and the J segment 4 bases; nucleotides outside the gene matches: 4. Germline V CDR1 and CDR2: LNHDA, SQIVND (reference sequence). The CDR3 sequence is 14 residues long. CDR3 sequence reads: CASSIQTSGYEQYF. For the CDR3, the DNA is TGTGCCAGTAGTATACAAACTAGCGGATACGAGCAGTACTTC.

This rearrangement joins TRBV11-2 to TRBJ2-7, with 7 positions matching TRBD1. The CDR3 covers 19 residues. Germline CDR1 is SGHAT and CDR2 is FQNNGV. The V segment lost 5 bases and the J segment 2 bases; nucleotides outside the gene matches: 21. CDR3 coding DNA: TGTGCCAGCAGCCGGAGGACAGGAACTACCGAAACGCGGCCCTACGAGCAGTACTTC. Its protein product is CASSRRTGTTETRPYEQYF.

The chain recombines TRBV10-3 with TRBJ2-7; D unresolved. Germline CDR1 is ENHRY and CDR2 is SYGVKD. The V and J ends lost 6 bases and 9 bases respectively, with 12 bases between them. The CDR3 contains 11 residues. The CDR3 is CAIRATWVQYF. For the CDR3, the DNA is TGTGCCATCAGGGCGACCTGGGTGCAGTACTTC.

This chain connects TRBV6-5 to TRBJ2-4; D unclear. The CDR3 is 15 amino acids. The germline gives CDR1 MNHEY, CDR2 SVGAGI. Trimming took 5 bases from V and 11 from J, leaving 22 bases between them. DNA of the CDR3: TGTGCCAGCAGTCGACGCTCAGAGACGAAGCCCCTTCAGTACTTC. Translation: CASSRRSETKPLQYF.